This TCR beta chain was documented in a study of cytomegalovirus exposure and HLA in healthy donors. Notes on the study in general: At a 0.05 false discovery rate, a later analysis found 18,000 or so TCR beta sequences to be associated with HLA alleles. Cytomegalovirus association was assigned to about 150 TCR beta chains. A missense variant in DCLRE1C was later tied to TCR beta V- and J-gene trimming. Information on immune exposure was restricted to one variable (CMV serostatus).

This clone has more than one count but fewer than ten. The antigen is not known. This CDR3 region has 11 residues. The study ran its PCR with 60 Vbeta and 13 Jbeta primers. The protocol was immunoSEQ multiplex PCR, while the TCRdb copy is restricted to in-frame clones and leaves out a portion. There are about 160,000 clones in the sample; 75% occur only once, and about 4.9% lies in the top ten. Material for sequencing was PBMCs. The rearrangement uses TRBV21-1 and TRBJ2-5; no DNA check was done on the table's D call, TRBD1. TRBV21-1 is a recognized pseudogene. This sequence was found in a male donor in good health and CMV-seronegative. The CDR3 sequence is CASPGGETQYF. The CDR3 DNA sequence: TGTGCCAGCCCAGGGGGGGAGACCCAGTACTTC.